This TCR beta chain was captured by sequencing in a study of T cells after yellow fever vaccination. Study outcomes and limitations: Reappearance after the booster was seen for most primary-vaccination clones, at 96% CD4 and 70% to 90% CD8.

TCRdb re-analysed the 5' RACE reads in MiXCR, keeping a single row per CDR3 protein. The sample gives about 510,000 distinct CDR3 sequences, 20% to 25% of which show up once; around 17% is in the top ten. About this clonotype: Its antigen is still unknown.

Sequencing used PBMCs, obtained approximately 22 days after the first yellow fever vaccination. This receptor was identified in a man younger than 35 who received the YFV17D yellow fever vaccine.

DNA of the CDR3: TGTGCCAGCACCTCCTCGGATCAGCCCCAGCATTTT. Encoded protein: CASTSSDQPQHF. The chain is built from TRBV7-2 and TRBJ1-5; D is unresolved. There are 12 residues in the CDR3. In germline, CDR1 is SGHTA, CDR2 FQGNSA. The V gene lost 7 bases and the J gene lost 5 bases, with 9 bases spanning the gap.